The 21 T cell receptor beta chains presented below share a single source sample, sequenced in a study of cytomegalovirus exposure and HLA in healthy donors. PCR was performed using 60 Vbeta and 13 Jbeta primers. Assay: immunoSEQ multiplex PCR; the TCRdb copy retains only in-frame clones and omits some. This table has roughly 71,000 clones, around 80% appearing once. The sequenced material came from PBMCs. The receptors derive from a girl aged 5 to 17 in good health and CMV-seropositive.

The CDR3 here is CASSQNMGLAREQYF. CDR3 nucleotides: TGTGCCAGCAGCCAAAATATGGGACTAGCGCGCGAGCAGTACTTC. The rearrangement joins TRBV7-9 to TRBJ2-7, with TRBD2 matching over 10 bases. V shed 5 bases, J shed 6 bases, and the junction held 10 bases outside the gene matches. CDR3 length equals 15 residues. CDR1 is SEHNR, CDR2 FQNEAQ, per germline (reference sequence).

As DNA, the CDR3 is TGTGCCACCGCTAAGGGGTACGCCGGGGAGCTGTTTTTT. It codes for CATAKGYAGELFF. V gene TRBV6-5 combines with J gene TRBJ2-2, with D tentatively TRBD1 (5 bases). The germline V gene has CDR1 MNHEY and CDR2 SVGAGI. CDR3 length: 13 amino acids. Trimming shortened V by 10 bases and J by 6 bases, and 15 bases separated the two germline ends.

V usage is TRBV7-6 and J usage is TRBJ1-1; D not certain. The germline CDR1 and CDR2 sequences are SGHVS and FNYEAQ. The CDR3 has 17 amino acids. V gave up 4 bases and J gave up 1 base, with 19 bases separating them. The CDR3 loop reads CASSSPYEGQGNTEAFF. The DNA of the CDR3 is TGTGCCAGCAGCTCTCCTTACGAGGGCCAAGGGAACACTGAAGCTTTCTTT.

The chain carries TRBV6-1 and TRBJ1-4; 8 bases match TRBD1. This CDR3 is built from 15 residues. The trim removed 5 bases at V and 2 bases at J, leaving 4 bases unmatched. Germline V CDR1 and CDR2: MNHNS, SASEGT. The CDR3 region has the DNA TGTGCCAGCAGTTCGGACAGGGTGACTAATGAAAAACTGTTTTTT. Residues: CASSSDRVTNEKLFF.

This rearrangement joins TRBV7-2 to TRBJ2-5, with 12 bases lining up with TRBD2. J was trimmed by 1 base and V by 0 bases; bases with no gene match: 9. This CDR3 contains 19 residues. In germline, CDR1 is SGHTA, CDR2 FQGNSA. The CDR3 bases are TGTGCCAGCAGCTTAGCCTGGCCCTTGACTAGCGGGAGCCAAGAGACCCAGTACTTC. Translated: CASSLAWPLTSGSQETQYF.

The sample holds a few counts of this clone. This chain links TRBV4-1 with TRBJ1-6; possibly TRBD1 for D (6 bases). CDR1 is MGHRA and CDR2 is YSYEKL in the germline V gene. V shed 1 base and J shed 0 bases, with 7 bases lying between them. CDR3 length: 16 residues. CDR3 protein: CASSQGGHSYNSPLHF. In nucleotides, the CDR3 is TGCGCCAGCAGCCAAGGGGGACACTCCTATAATTCACCCCTCCACTTT.

This clone was counted only a few times. The chain links TRBV10-3 to TRBJ1-1, with TRBD1 matching 8 bases. The length of the CDR3 is 14 residues. Per germline, CDR1 ENHRY and CDR2 SYGVKD. V was pared by 11 bases and J by 1 base, with 9 bases of the junction left unmatched. The CDR3 sequence is CAVRGDRRNTEAFF. CDR3 coding DNA: TGTGCCGTGCGAGGGGACAGGAGGAACACTGAAGCTTTCTTT.

This sequence joins TRBV9 and TRBJ2-1; 9 bases fit TRBD1. Germline V gene sequence: CDR1 SGDLS, CDR2 YYNGEE. V gave up 0 bases and J gave up 7 bases; unmatched junction bases: 8. CDR3 length: 16 amino acids. The CDR3 sequence is CASSVGEGQGWNEQFF. The CDR3 DNA reads as TGTGCCAGCAGCGTAGGGGAGGGACAGGGCTGGAATGAGCAGTTCTTC.

This clone was found a few times. The chain couples TRBV7-9 to TRBJ2-6; tentatively, D is TRBD1 (6 bases). The length of the CDR3 is 19 residues. V was cut by 7 bases and J by 2 bases, with 24 bases left in between. Germline V gives CDR1 SEHNR, CDR2 FQNEAQ (reference sequence). CDR3 region: CASTQDSGVWGTGANVLTF. DNA of the CDR3: TGTGCCAGCACTCAGGACAGTGGAGTTTGGGGAACTGGGGCCAACGTCCTGACTTTC.

The chain uses TRBV7-2 and TRBJ1-2; 10 bases are a match to TRBD1. The CDR3 covers 15 residues. V dropped 4 bases and J dropped 3; count of bases not matched to a gene: 5. Germline CDR1 is SGHTA and CDR2 is FQGNSA. Here the CDR3 reads CASSSRDRGYYGYTF. The CDR3 DNA is TGTGCCAGCAGCTCAAGGGACAGGGGATACTATGGCTACACCTTC. The full variable domain, rest sourced from reference TRBV7-2 and TRBJ1-2, is GAGVSQSPSNKVTEKGKDVELRCDPISGHTALYWYRQSLGQGLEFLIYFQGNSAPDKSGLPSDRFSAERTGGSVSTLTIQRTQQEDSAVYLCASSSRDRGYYGYTFGSGTRLTVV.

This clone was found once. The rearrangement joins TRBV28 to TRBJ1-1; 9 bases match TRBD1. The germline V gene has CDR1 MDHEN and CDR2 SYDVKM. The CDR3 is 15 residues long. Trimming at V came to 5 bases and at J to 3 bases, leaving 7 bases not matched to a gene. The CDR3 protein is CASSVTGGEYTEAFF. The DNA for the CDR3 is TGTGCCAGCAGTGTAACAGGGGGCGAATACACTGAAGCTTTCTTT.

This clone was counted once. The CDR3 region is CASSNYDRGSTYEQYF. For the CDR3, the DNA is TGTGCCAGCAGCAATTATGACAGGGGAAGTACTTACGAGCAGTACTTC. V and J are TRBV21-1 and TRBJ2-7; TRBD1, the D gene given by the table, was not confirmed from the DNA. TRBV21-1 corresponds to a pseudogene. CDR3 size: 16 residues.

This rearrangement joins TRBV7-9 to TRBJ1-2; 10 bases map to TRBD1. The CDR3 extends over 14 amino acids. Trimming took 7 bases from V and 2 from J; bases not matched to a gene: 4. In germline, CDR1 is SEHNR, CDR2 FQNEAQ (reference sequence). This chain's CDR3 is CASTRQGANYGYTF. The CDR3 region has the DNA TGTGCCAGCACAAGACAGGGGGCCAACTATGGCTACACCTTC.

The chain is built from TRBV19 and TRBJ2-1; 12 bases match TRBD2. This CDR3 contains 14 residues. Germline V gives CDR1 LNHDA, CDR2 SQIVND (reference sequence). V gave up 6 bases and J gave up 8 bases; unmatched junction bases: 5. Written as DNA, the CDR3 is TGTGCCAGTAGCCCGACTAGCGGGAGCGATGAGCAGTTCTTC. Protein: CASSPTSGSDEQFF. The full variable domain, its missing parts supplied by reference TRBV19 and TRBJ2-1, is DGGITQSPKYLFRKEGQNVTLSCEQNLNHDAMYWYRQDPGQGLRLIYYSQIVNDFQKGDIAEGYSVSREKKESFPLTVTSAQKNPTAFYLCASSPTSGSDEQFFGPGTRLTVL.

The chain recombines TRBV7-9 with TRBJ2-7; D remains ambiguous. This CDR3 has 14 amino acids. V gave up 1 base and J gave up 6 bases, with 13 bases separating them. CDR1 is SEHNR, CDR2 FQNEAQ, per germline (reference sequence). This CDR3 reads CASSLEAKRSEQYF. In DNA form, the CDR3 reads TGTGCCAGCAGCTTAGAGGCAAAGCGCAGCGAGCAGTACTTC.

This clone was detected once. The V call is TRBV6-5, the J call TRBJ2-1, with TRBD1 matching over 7 bases. After removal of 2 bases from V and 9 bases from J, the junction contained 10 bases not matched to a gene. The germline V gene encodes CDR1 MNHEY and CDR2 SVGAGI. The CDR3 has 15 residues. The CDR3 DNA reads as TGTGCCAGCAGTTACCCTGGAAGGACAGGCCCTGAGCAGTTCTTC. It translates to CASSYPGRTGPEQFF.

The CDR3: CASSLLSPHNEQFF. In nucleotides, the CDR3 is TGTGCCAGCAGTCTCCTATCGCCCCACAATGAGCAGTTCTTC. This rearrangement joins TRBV27 to TRBJ2-1, with D unresolved. The CDR3 length is 14 residues. V was clipped by 5 bases and J by 5 bases, with 13 bases between them. Per germline, CDR1 MNHEY and CDR2 SMNVEV (reference sequence).

V usage is TRBV7-8 and J usage is TRBJ2-1; 8 positions agree with TRBD2. Germline V gene data show CDR1 as SGHVS and CDR2 as FQNEAQ. The CDR3 covers 15 residues. V shed 1 base and J 9 bases; nucleotides not matched to a gene: 8. The chain's CDR3 is CASSLGHGGAVEQFF. The CDR3 nucleotides are TGTGCCAGCAGCTTAGGCCACGGGGGGGCGGTTGAGCAGTTCTTC. The variable domain in full, completed from reference TRBV7-8 and TRBJ2-1, reads GAGVSQSPRYKVAKRGQDVALRCDPISGHVSLFWYQQALGQGPEFLTYFQNEAQLDKSGLPSDRFFAERPEGSVSTLKIQRTQQEDSAVYLCASSLGHGGAVEQFFGPGTRLTVL.

The chain is built from TRBV25-1 and TRBJ2-7; TRBD2 aligns across 11 bases. Germline assignment: CDR1 MGHDK and CDR2 SYGVNS. Losses at the gene ends were 5 bases for V and 3 bases for J; bases not matched to a gene: 12. CDR3 length: 17 residues. CDR3 DNA: TGTGCCAGCAGTCCGTGGGGTGCTAGCGGGAGGATCTACGAGCAGTACTTC. This sequence encodes CASSPWGASGRIYEQYF.

V is TRBV7-8 and J is TRBJ1-1; no clear D. V lost 3 bases, J lost 0 bases, and 8 bases lay in between. This CDR3 spans 14 amino acids. From germline, CDR1 is SGHVS and CDR2 FQNEAQ. CDR3 sequence: CASSFPNMNTEAFF. In nucleotides, the CDR3 is TGTGCCAGCAGCTTCCCGAACATGAACACTGAAGCTTTCTTT.

V and J are TRBV30 and TRBJ1-1; the D is unclear. CDR3 length: 11 amino acids. CDR1 GTSNPN and CDR2 SVGIG come from the germline V gene (reference sequence). Trimming took off 5 bases at V and 2 bases at J, with 6 bases between the two ends. Here the CDR3 DNA reads TGTGCCTGGGACATTAACACTGAAGCTTTCTTT. This gives the protein CAWDINTEAFF.